Below are 28 T cell receptor beta chains sequenced from a single sample in a study of blood T cells in healthy people across ages. A sample-barcoded 5' primer and a J-beta primer mix were used in a second PCR of about 6 to 12 cycles. TCRdb re-derived calls from the 5' RACE reads in MiXCR, one entry per CDR3 protein. This sample has about 1.4 million distinct CDR3 sequences, with approximately 59% found just once. The material sequenced was blood. These receptors were obtained from a man between 18 and 35 years old in good health.

CDR3 sequence reads: CASSVARPGGSTDTQYF. Here the CDR3 DNA reads TGTGCCAGCAGCGTAGCGCGGCCAGGGGGTTCCACAGATACGCAGTATTTT. The rearrangement links TRBV9 to TRBJ2-3; 7 bases are a match to TRBD1. This CDR3 contains 17 residues. V lost 0 bases to trimming and J lost 2 bases; unmatched junction nucleotides: 9. CDR1 is SGDLS, CDR2 YYNGEE, per germline.

In DNA form, the CDR3 reads TGCGCCAGCAGCCGGGGGACGCCCCCGTTCAAATACGAGCAGTACTTC. It encodes CASSRGTPPFKYEQYF. This sequence joins TRBV4-3 and TRBJ2-7, with D perhaps assigned TRBD1 or TRBD2 (5 bases each). The CDR3 is 16 amino acids. The germline V gene has CDR1 LGHNA and CDR2 YSLEER. V lost 4 bases and J 4 bases, leaving 20 bases between the germline ends.

The chain recombines TRBV5-1 with TRBJ2-2, with 8 bases lining up with TRBD1. The length of the CDR3 is 16 residues. From germline, CDR1 is SGHRS and CDR2 YFSETQ. The V gene end was trimmed by 3 bases and the J gene end by 5 bases; junction bases not matched to a gene: 9. This CDR3 is CASSSPGQARTGELFF. The CDR3 DNA reads TGCGCCAGCAGCTCACCGGGACAGGCTCGAACCGGGGAGCTGTTTTTT. Based on the CDR3 plus reference TRBV5-1 and TRBJ2-2, the full variable domain is KAGVTQTPRYLIKTRGQQVTLSCSPISGHRSVSWYQQTPGQGLQFLFEYFSETQRNKGNFPGRFSGRQFSNSRSEMNVSTLELGDSALYLCASSSPGQARTGELFFGEGSRLTVL.

The J gene is TRBJ1-4, the V gene TRBV4-2, with D uncertain. Per germline, CDR1 LGHNA and CDR2 YNFKEQ. This CDR3 comprises 14 residues. The V end lost 3 bases, the J end lost 1 base, and 6 bases lay between the germline ends. In nucleotides, the CDR3 is TGTGCCAGCAGCCACGGTAGAACTAATGAAAAACTGTTTTTT. This gives the protein CASSHGRTNEKLFF.

The gene calls are TRBV29-1 and TRBJ2-1; possibly TRBD2 for D (5 bases). V was pared by 6 bases and J by 0 bases, with 21 bases between. The CDR3 extends over 17 amino acids. Germline V gives CDR1 SQVTM, CDR2 ANQGSEA. The CDR3 region is CSVAKAGFTTSYNEQFF. CDR3 coding DNA: TGCAGCGTAGCTAAGGCGGGTTTCACCACCTCCTACAATGAGCAGTTCTTC.

V usage is TRBV4-3 and J usage is TRBJ2-7, with TRBD2 matching 9 bases. Trimming removed 3 bases from V and 2 bases from J; junction bases left unmatched: 5. Germline assignment: CDR1 LGHNA and CDR2 YSLEER. The CDR3 consists of 15 residues. CDR3 nucleotide sequence: TGCGCCAGCAGCCAGCGGACTAGCGTCGCCTACGAGCAGTACTTC. It is translated as CASSQRTSVAYEQYF.

The chain combines TRBV10-3 with TRBJ2-3, with D unclear. There are 12 residues in the CDR3. V was shortened by 2 bases and J by 6 bases, with 6 bases between the two germline ends. Germline-derived CDR1 and CDR2 are ENHRY and SYGVKD. For the CDR3, the DNA is TGTGCCATCAGTGAGGGGGTGGATACGCAGTATTTT. It specifies CAISEGVDTQYF.

This sequence joins TRBV20-1 and TRBJ1-5, with no clear D. Looked up from germline, CDR1 is DFQATT and CDR2 is SNEGSKA (reference sequence). V lost 1 base and J 3 bases, leaving 7 bases between the germline ends. The CDR3 has 13 amino acids. CDR3 nucleotide sequence: TGCAGTGCTAGAGGGCTCAACAATCAGCCCCAGCATTTT. This encodes CSARGLNNQPQHF.

The V and J genes are TRBV18 and TRBJ1-2; D possibly corresponds to TRBD1 (5 bases). V lost 6 bases, J lost 6 bases, and 20 bases lay in between. Germline CDR1 is KGHSH and CDR2 is LQKENI. The CDR3 has 15 residues. CDR3 sequence reads: CASSLGTAIIDGYTF. The DNA for the CDR3 is TGTGCCAGCTCCCTAGGGACGGCAATTATCGATGGCTACACCTTC.

There are a few counts of this clonotype. V and J are TRBV7-2 and TRBJ1-2, with D uncertain. This CDR3 region has 13 residues. CDR1 is SGHTA and CDR2 is FQGNSA in the germline V gene. With 5 bases removed from V and 0 bases from J, the gap between germline ends came to 7 bases. CDR3 in amino acids: CASSQTSNYGYTF. The CDR3 DNA sequence: TGTGCCAGCAGCCAGACATCTAACTATGGCTACACCTTC.

This clonotype was counted between two and nine times. As DNA, the CDR3 is TGCGCCAGCAGCCATAGGACAGGTGGCTACACCTTC. As protein: CASSHRTGGYTF. V and J are TRBV4-1 and TRBJ1-2; TRBD1 agrees at 7 bases. V trimming: 3 bases; J trimming: 7 bases; junction bases outside the gene matches: 2. This CDR3 contains 12 residues. The germline gives CDR1 MGHRA, CDR2 YSYEKL.

The rearrangement joins TRBV29-1 to TRBJ1-2, with D tentatively TRBD1 (5 bases). CDR1 and CDR2 (germline): SQVTM, ANQGSEA. The CDR3 runs 14 residues. V lost 3 bases and J 8 bases, leaving 19 bases between the germline ends. In DNA, the CDR3 is TGCAGCGTTGAGGGACCTATGGGGGTCGAAGGCTACACCTTC. This sequence encodes CSVEGPMGVEGYTF.

This clonotype was detected only a few times. The chain carries TRBV19 and TRBJ1-2; TRBD1 might be the D (6 bases). This CDR3 region has 12 residues. Trimming left V 3 bases short and J 8 bases short, with 10 bases between. The germline V gene has CDR1 LNHDA and CDR2 SQIVND (reference sequence). CDR3 loop: CASSMGAWGYTF. CDR3 nucleotide sequence: TGTGCCAGTAGTATGGGGGCCTGGGGCTACACCTTC.

CDR3 sequence: CASSSPLALETQYF. DNA for the CDR3: TGTGCCAGCAGCTCCCCCTTAGCTTTAGAGACCCAGTACTTC. The chain carries TRBV7-2 and TRBJ2-7; D unresolved. Matching the DNA end better, TRBJ2-5 makes the J call doubtful. Per germline, CDR1 SGHTA and CDR2 FQGNSA. The CDR3 has 14 amino acids.

This chain joins TRBV15 and TRBJ2-3; D call uncertain. V was clipped by 6 bases and J by 1 base, with 14 bases between them. CDR1 is LNHNV, CDR2 YYDKDF, per germline (reference sequence). The CDR3 totals 15 residues. CDR3 nucleotides: TGTGCCACCAGGCGAGCTGCCCTCGGCACAGATACGCAGTATTTT. It encodes CATRRAALGTDTQYF.

The chain employs TRBV4-1 and TRBJ2-4, with D perhaps matching TRBD1 (6 bases). The ends were cut back, 3 bases at V and 2 bases at J, with 11 bases in the middle. Germline loops: CDR1 MGHRA, CDR2 YSYEKL. This CDR3 spans 15 amino acids. CDR3 sequence: CASSHETGSKNIQYF. The CDR3 DNA is TGCGCCAGCAGCCATGAGACAGGTTCCAAAAACATTCAGTACTTC.

The V gene is TRBV9, the J gene TRBJ2-1; 12 bases match TRBD2. The CDR3 contains 16 residues. V lost 3 bases and J lost 5; bases outside the gene matches: 6. CDR1 is SGDLS, CDR2 YYNGEE, per germline. Here the CDR3 DNA reads TGTGCCAGCAGCGCCCGGACTAGCGGGGCCCACAATGAGCAGTTCTTC. Protein product: CASSARTSGAHNEQFF.

Details on this clonotype: Mismatch with germline at one junction end may stem from a read error. The genes are TRBV6-6 and TRBJ2-1; the match to TRBD2 covers 12 bases. CDR1 is MNHNY, CDR2 SVGAGI, per germline (reference sequence). This CDR3 is 16 amino acids long. Here the CDR3 reads CASSQTSGRPYSEQFF. In nucleotides, the CDR3 is TGTGCCAGCAGTCAGACTAGCGGGAGACCATACAGTGAGCAGTTCTTC.

V gene TRBV28 combines with J gene TRBJ2-7; D gene ambiguous. The J call could be wrong; TRBJ2-5 is a better fit for the DNA end. Germline loops: CDR1 MDHEN, CDR2 SYDVKM. The CDR3 length is 15 residues. The DNA for the CDR3 is TGTGCCAGCAGTTTATTGGAGACTGAAGTTGAGACCCAGTACTTC. Residues: CASSLLETEVETQYF.

The table lists this clonotype with many counts. The chain carries TRBV12-3 or TRBV12-4 and TRBJ2-1, with D hard to call. CDR3 size: 11 residues. The V end was cut by 3 bases, the J end by 7 bases, with 4 bases between. The DNA of the CDR3 is TGTGCCAGCAGTTTGGAAAATGAGCAGTTCTTC. Translating it yields CASSLENEQFF.

The chain links TRBV29-1 to TRBJ2-1; D remains ambiguous. The V end was cut by 6 bases, the J end by 6 bases, with 12 bases between. The CDR3 runs to 12 residues. Germline V gene sequence: CDR1 SQVTM, CDR2 ANQGSEA. Written as DNA, the CDR3 is TGCAGCGTCCCGGGCAGGCGCAATGAGCAGTTCTTC. Amino acid sequence: CSVPGRRNEQFF.

V is TRBV10-2 and J is TRBJ2-7; 7 bases map to TRBD1. Germline V gives CDR1 WSHSY, CDR2 SAAADI. This CDR3 region has 14 residues. J lost 1 base, V lost 6 bases, and 6 bases had no gene match. Here the CDR3 reads CASSVRQGSYEQYF. The CDR3 region has the DNA TGCGCCAGCAGCGTAAGACAGGGTTCCTACGAGCAGTACTTC.

The genes are TRBV11-3 and TRBJ2-2; the D is unclear. This CDR3 has 16 amino acids. V was clipped by 5 bases and J by 2 bases, with 15 bases between them. Germline V gene data show CDR1 as SGHNT and CDR2 as YENEEA. The CDR3 is CASSPPNGLNTGELFF. The DNA for the CDR3 is TGTGCCAGCAGCCCCCCGAACGGTCTTAACACCGGGGAGCTGTTTTTT.

Comments on this clonotype: One junction end disagrees with the germline gene, perhaps due to a read error. This chain uses TRBV7-2 with TRBJ2-1; D gene unclear. Germline CDR1 reads SGHTA; CDR2 reads FQGNSA. The CDR3 loop spans 14 amino acids. CDR3 sequence (DNA): TGTGCCGGCAGCTTAACCCTCTCCTACAATGAGCAGTTCTTC. Translation: CAGSLTLSYNEQFF.

The V call is TRBV6-5, the J call TRBJ2-3; D might be TRBD2 (5 bases). Trimming pared 0 bases from V and 0 bases from J, leaving 7 bases between. Germline V CDR1 and CDR2: MNHEY, SVGAGI. CDR3 length: 15 residues. CDR3 in amino acids: CASSYSRLSTDTQYF. The DNA for the CDR3 is TGTGCCAGCAGTTACTCCCGACTAAGCACAGATACGCAGTATTTT.

V and J are TRBV7-9 and TRBJ1-1; TRBD1 aligns across 8 bases. Germline assignment: CDR1 SEHNR and CDR2 FQNEAQ (reference sequence). CDR3 length: 17 amino acids. J lost 0 bases, V lost 4 bases, and 10 bases had no gene match. The CDR3 loop reads CASSSMKLQGVNTEAFF. In DNA form, the CDR3 reads TGTGCCAGCAGCTCTATGAAACTACAGGGGGTGAACACTGAAGCTTTCTTT.

V usage is TRBV6-1 and J usage is TRBJ1-5; no reliable D call. The V and J ends lost 2 bases and 0 bases respectively, with 14 bases between them. The CDR3 is 17 residues long. Per the germline V gene, CDR1 is MNHNS and CDR2 is SASEGT. The CDR3 protein is CASSERLRRISNQPQHF. The CDR3 DNA follows: TGTGCCAGCAGTGAAAGGTTACGCCGGATTAGCAATCAGCCCCAGCATTTT.

The gene calls are TRBV28 and TRBJ2-7; D not certain. The germline V gene encodes CDR1 MDHEN and CDR2 SYDVKM. V lost 8 bases and J 7 bases, leaving 15 bases between the germline ends. The CDR3 loop spans 12 amino acids. CDR3 nucleotide sequence: TGTGCCAGCGGCCTTTACGTCAGTGAGCAGTACTTC. It encodes CASGLYVSEQYF. Full variable domain (rest looked up from reference TRBV28 and TRBJ2-7): DVKVTQSSRYLVKRTGEKVFLECVQDMDHENMFWYRQDPGLGLRLIYFSYDVKMKEKGDIPEGYSVSREKKERFSLILESASTNQTSMYLCASGLYVSEQYFGPGTRLTVT.